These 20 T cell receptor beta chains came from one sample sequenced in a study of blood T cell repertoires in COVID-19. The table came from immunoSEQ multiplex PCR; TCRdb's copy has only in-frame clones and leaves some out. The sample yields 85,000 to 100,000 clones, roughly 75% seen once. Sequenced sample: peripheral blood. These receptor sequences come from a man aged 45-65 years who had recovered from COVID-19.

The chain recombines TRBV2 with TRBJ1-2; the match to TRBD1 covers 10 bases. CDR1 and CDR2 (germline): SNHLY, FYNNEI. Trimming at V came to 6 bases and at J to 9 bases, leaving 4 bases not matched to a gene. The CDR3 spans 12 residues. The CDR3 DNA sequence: TGTGCCAGCAGAGGGACAGGGGCGAGCTACACCTTC. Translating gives CASRGTGASYTF.

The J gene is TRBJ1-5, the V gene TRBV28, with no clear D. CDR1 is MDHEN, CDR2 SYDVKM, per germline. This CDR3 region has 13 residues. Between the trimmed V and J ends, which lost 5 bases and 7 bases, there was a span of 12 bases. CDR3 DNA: TGTGCCAGCAGTCAAGAGGGCCGGCAGCCCCAGCATTTT. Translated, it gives CASSQEGRQPQHF.

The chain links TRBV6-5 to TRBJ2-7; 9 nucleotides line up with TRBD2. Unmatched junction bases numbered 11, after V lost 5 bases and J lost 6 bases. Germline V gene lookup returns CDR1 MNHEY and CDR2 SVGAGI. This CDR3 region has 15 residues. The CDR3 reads CASSPRTSVVSEQYF. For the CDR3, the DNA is TGTGCCAGCAGTCCTCGGACTAGCGTAGTGAGCGAGCAGTACTTC.

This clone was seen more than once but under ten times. Here the CDR3 reads CASSLGGGNKPQHF. As DNA, the CDR3 is TGTGCCAGCAGTTTAGGGGGGGGGAACAAGCCCCAGCATTTT. The chain links TRBV28 to TRBJ1-5, with a tentative D call TRBD1 (5 bases). CDR3 length: 14 residues. V lost 2 bases, J lost 8 bases, and 13 bases lay in between. Germline CDR1 is MDHEN and CDR2 is SYDVKM.

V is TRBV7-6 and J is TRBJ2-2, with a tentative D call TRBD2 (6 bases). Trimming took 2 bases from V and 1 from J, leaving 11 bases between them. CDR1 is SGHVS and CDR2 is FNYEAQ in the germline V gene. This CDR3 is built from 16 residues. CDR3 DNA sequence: TGTGCCAGCAGCTTAATGACGGGAGTGAACACCGGGGAGCTGTTTTTT. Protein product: CASSLMTGVNTGELFF.

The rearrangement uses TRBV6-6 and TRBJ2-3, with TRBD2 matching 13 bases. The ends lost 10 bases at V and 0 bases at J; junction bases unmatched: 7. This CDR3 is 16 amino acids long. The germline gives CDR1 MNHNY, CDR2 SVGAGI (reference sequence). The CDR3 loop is CATHRLAGGSTDTQYF. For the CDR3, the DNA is TGTGCCACCCACCGACTAGCGGGGGGCAGCACAGATACGCAGTATTTT.

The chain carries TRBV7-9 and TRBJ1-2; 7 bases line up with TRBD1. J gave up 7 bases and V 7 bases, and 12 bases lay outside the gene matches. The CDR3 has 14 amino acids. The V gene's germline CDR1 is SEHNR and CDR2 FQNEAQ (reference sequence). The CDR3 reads CASTIGGQKGGYTF. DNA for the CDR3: TGTGCCAGCACAATCGGGGGACAGAAGGGTGGCTACACCTTC.

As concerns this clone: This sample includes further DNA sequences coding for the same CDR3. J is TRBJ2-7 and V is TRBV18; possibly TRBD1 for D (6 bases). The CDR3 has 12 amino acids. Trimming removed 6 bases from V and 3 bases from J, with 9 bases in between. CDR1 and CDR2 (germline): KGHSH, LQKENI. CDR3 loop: CASSQDSYEQYF. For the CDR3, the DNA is TGTGCCAGCTCCCAGGACAGCTACGAGCAGTACTTC.

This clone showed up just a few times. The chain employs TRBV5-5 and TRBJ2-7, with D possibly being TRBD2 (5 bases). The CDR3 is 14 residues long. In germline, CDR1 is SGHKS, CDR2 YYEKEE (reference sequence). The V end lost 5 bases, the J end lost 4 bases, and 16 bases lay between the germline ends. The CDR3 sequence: CASSGVGLQYEQYF. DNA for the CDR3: TGTGCCAGCAGTGGGGTTGGACTCCAGTACGAGCAGTACTTC.

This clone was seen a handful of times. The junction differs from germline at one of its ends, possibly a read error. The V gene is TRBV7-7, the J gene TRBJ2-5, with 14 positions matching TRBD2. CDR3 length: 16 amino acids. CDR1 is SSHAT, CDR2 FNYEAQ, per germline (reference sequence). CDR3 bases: TGTGCTAGCAGTCTCGGACTAGCGGGGGGTGGAGAGACCCAGTACTTC. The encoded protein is CASSLGLAGGGETQYF.

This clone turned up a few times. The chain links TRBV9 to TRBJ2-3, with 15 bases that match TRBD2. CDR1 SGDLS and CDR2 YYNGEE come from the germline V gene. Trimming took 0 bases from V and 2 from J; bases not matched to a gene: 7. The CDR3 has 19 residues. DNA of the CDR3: TGTGCCAGCAGCGTAGCAAGGACTAGCGGGGGGGAACCCACAGATACGCAGTATTTT. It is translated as CASSVARTSGGEPTDTQYF.

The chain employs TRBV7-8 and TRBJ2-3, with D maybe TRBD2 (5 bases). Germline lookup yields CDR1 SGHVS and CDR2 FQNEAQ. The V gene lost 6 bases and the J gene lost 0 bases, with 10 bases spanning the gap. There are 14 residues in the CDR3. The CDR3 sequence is CASSRAVSTDTQYF. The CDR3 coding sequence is TGTGCCAGCAGTAGAGCGGTCAGCACAGATACGCAGTATTTT.

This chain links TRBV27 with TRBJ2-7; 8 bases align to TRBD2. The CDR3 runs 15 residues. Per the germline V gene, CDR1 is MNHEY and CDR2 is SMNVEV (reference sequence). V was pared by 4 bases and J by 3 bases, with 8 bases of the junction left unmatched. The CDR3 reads CASSSPGLGLYEQYF. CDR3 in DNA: TGTGCCAGCAGTTCTCCGGGACTAGGGCTCTACGAGCAGTACTTC.

The CDR3 here is CASTPGQGIPPGELFF. CDR3 nucleotides: TGTGCCAGCACCCCCGGACAGGGCATCCCACCCGGGGAGCTGTTTTTT. J is TRBJ2-2 and V is TRBV11-1, with TRBD1 matching over 8 bases. V dropped 7 bases and J dropped 6; count of bases not matched to a gene: 13. Per the germline V gene, CDR1 is SGHAT and CDR2 is FQDESV (reference sequence). The CDR3 contains 16 residues.

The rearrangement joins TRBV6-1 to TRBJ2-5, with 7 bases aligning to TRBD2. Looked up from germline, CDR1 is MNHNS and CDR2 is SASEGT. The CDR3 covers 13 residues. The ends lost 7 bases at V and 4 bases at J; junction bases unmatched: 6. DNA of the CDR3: TGTGCCAGCATCCCTTCGGGAGGAGAGACCCAGTACTTC. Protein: CASIPSGGETQYF.

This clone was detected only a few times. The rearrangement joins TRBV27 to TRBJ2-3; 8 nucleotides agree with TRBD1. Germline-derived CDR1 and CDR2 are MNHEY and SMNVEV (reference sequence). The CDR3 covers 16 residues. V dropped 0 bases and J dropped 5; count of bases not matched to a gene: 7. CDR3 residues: CASSLSRQGAGDTQYF. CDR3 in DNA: TGTGCCAGCAGTTTATCAAGGCAGGGGGCAGGAGATACGCAGTATTTT.

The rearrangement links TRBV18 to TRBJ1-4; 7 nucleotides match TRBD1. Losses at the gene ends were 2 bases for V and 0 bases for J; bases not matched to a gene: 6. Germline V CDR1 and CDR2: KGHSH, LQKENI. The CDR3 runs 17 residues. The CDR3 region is CASSPTGETPTNEKLFF. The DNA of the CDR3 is TGTGCCAGCTCACCAACAGGGGAGACACCAACTAATGAAAAACTGTTTTTT.

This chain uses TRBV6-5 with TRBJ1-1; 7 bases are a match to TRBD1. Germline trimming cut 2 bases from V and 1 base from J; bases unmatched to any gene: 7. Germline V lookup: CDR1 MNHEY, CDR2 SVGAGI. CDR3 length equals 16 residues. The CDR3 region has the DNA TGTGCCAGCAGTTACGCAGCCGGGACAGCGAACACTGAAGCTTTCTTT. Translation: CASSYAAGTANTEAFF.

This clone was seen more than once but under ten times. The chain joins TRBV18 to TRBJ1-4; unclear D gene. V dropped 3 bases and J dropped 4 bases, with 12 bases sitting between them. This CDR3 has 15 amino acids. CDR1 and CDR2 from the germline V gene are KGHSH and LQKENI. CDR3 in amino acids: CASSPVTGINEKLFF. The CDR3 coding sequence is TGTGCCAGCTCACCGGTGACGGGGATTAATGAAAAACTGTTTTTT.

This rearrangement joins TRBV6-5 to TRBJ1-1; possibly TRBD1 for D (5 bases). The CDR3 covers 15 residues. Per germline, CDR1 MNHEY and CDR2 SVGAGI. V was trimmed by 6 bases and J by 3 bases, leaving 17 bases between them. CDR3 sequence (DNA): TGTGCCAGCAGCGATTTGGGGCATCGGGACACTGAAGCTTTCTTT. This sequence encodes CASSDLGHRDTEAFF.